These 4 T cell receptor beta chains were sequenced from one sample in a study of T cell responses to AZD1222 COVID-19 vaccine. TCRdb's table, derived via immunoSEQ multiplex PCR, lists solely in-frame clones and lacks some. The sample yields 150,000 to 200,000 clones, approximately 90% seen once. This material consisted of peripheral blood, taken 28 days after the second AZD1222 dose. These receptors came from an adult who received the AZD1222 COVID-19 vaccine.

The chain combines TRBV11-2 with TRBJ2-7; D may be TRBD1 or TRBD2 (6 bases each). The CDR3 loop spans 16 amino acids. The germline CDR1 and CDR2 sequences are SGHAT and FQNNGV. The ends were cut back, 4 bases at V and 5 bases at J, with 21 bases in the middle. Here the CDR3 DNA reads TGTGCCAGCAGCTCAAAGTCGGGCCTAGGGGGGAACGAGCAGTACTTC. Its translation is CASSSKSGLGGNEQYF.

This clone was recorded once. The gene calls are TRBV6-5 and TRBJ2-7; TRBD1 is a possible D gene (6 bases). Trimming cost V 3 bases and J 4 bases, with 13 bases left between them. The length of the CDR3 is 14 residues. Germline CDR1 reads MNHEY; CDR2 reads SVGAGI. The CDR3, as DNA: TGTGCCAGCAGTTATCAGGGGCCCCCTTACGAGCAGTACTTC. It encodes CASSYQGPPYEQYF.

V gene TRBV7-2 combines with J gene TRBJ2-2, with 12 positions matching TRBD2. The CDR3 consists of 15 residues. V was clipped by 5 bases and J by 5 bases; unmatched bases: 3. Germline CDR1 is SGHTA and CDR2 is FQGNSA. In DNA form, the CDR3 reads TGTGCCAGCAGCCCTAGCGGGAGGGGAACCGGGGAGCTGTTTTTT. Translated, it gives CASSPSGRGTGELFF.

The chain has TRBV25-1 and TRBJ1-1; the match to TRBD1 covers 10 bases. With V trimmed by 3 bases and J by 11 bases, 9 bases remained unmatched. The CDR3 consists of 14 residues. Germline V CDR1 and CDR2: MGHDK, SYGVNS. The CDR3 bases are TGTGCCAGCAGTGACCCCGGGACAGGGGTTGGTGCTTTCTTT. Its translation is CASSDPGTGVGAFF.